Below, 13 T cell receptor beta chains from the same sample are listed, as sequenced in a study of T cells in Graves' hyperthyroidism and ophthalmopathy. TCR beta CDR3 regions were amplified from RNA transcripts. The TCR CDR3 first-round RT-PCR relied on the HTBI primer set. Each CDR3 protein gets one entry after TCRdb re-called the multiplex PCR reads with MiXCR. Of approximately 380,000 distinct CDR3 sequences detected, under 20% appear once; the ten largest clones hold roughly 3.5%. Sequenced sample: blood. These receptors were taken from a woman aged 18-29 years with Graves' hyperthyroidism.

The CDR3 spells CASRRATSRGATGELFF. CDR3 sequence (DNA): TGTGCCAGCAGGCGCGCAACTAGCCGGGGGGCCACCGGGGAGCTGTTTTTT. The chain links TRBV6-1 to TRBJ2-2, with D possibly TRBD2 on 7 matching bases. The germline gives CDR1 MNHNS, CDR2 SASEGT. This CDR3 comprises 17 residues. Trimming took off 6 bases at V and 4 bases at J, with 21 bases between the two ends.

The CDR3: CASSQVSPRAGTEAFF. The CDR3 DNA sequence: TGCGCCAGCAGCCAAGTATCTCCCCGCGCTGGGACTGAAGCTTTCTTT. This sequence joins TRBV4-1 and TRBJ1-1; D is unclear. Looked up from germline, CDR1 is MGHRA and CDR2 is YSYEKL. Trimming cost V 1 base and J 5 bases, with 17 bases left between them. The CDR3 is 16 amino acids.

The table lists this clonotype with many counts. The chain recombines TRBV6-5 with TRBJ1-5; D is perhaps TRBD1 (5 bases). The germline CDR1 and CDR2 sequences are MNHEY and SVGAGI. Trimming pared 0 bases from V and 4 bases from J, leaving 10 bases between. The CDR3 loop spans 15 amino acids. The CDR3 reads CASSYSIQGNQPQHF. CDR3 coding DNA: TGTGCCAGCAGTTACTCCATCCAGGGTAATCAGCCCCAGCATTTT.

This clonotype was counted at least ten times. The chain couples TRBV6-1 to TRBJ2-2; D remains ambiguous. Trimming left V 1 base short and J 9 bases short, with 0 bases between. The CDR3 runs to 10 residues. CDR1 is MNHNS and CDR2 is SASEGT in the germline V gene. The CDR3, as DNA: TGTGCCAGCAGTGAAGGGGAGCTGTTTTTT. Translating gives CASSEGELFF.

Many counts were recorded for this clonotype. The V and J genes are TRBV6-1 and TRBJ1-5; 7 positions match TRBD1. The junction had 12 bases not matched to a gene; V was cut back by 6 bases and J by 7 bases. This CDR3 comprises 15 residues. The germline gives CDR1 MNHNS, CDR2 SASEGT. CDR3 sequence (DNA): TGTGCCAGCAGCCCTCGCCGGGACAGCGGGCAGCCCCAGCATTTT. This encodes CASSPRRDSGQPQHF.

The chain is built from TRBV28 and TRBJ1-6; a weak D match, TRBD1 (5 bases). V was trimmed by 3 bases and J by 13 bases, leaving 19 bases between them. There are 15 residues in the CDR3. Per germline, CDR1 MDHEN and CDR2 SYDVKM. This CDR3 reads CASSLSSGPGRPLHF. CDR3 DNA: TGTGCCAGCAGTTTGTCCTCGGGACCGGGCAGGCCCCTCCACTTT.

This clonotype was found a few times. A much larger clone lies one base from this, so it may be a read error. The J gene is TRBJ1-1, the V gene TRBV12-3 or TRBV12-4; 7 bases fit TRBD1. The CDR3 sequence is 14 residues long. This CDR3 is CASTKQGTRTEACF. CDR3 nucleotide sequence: TGTGCCAGCACCAAACAGGGGACGAGGACTGAAGCTTGCTTT.

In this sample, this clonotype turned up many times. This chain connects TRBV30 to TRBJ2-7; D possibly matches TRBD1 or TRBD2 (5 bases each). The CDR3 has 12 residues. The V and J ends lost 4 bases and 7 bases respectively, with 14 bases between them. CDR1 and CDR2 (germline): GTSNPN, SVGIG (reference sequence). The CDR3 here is CAWTDRTGEQYF. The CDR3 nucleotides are TGTGCCTGGACCGACAGAACGGGGGAGCAGTACTTC.

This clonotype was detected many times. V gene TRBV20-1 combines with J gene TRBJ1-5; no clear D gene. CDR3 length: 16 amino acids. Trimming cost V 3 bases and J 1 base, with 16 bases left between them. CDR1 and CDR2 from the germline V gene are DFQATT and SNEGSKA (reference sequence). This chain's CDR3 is CSASDGGRRSNQPQHF. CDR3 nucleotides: TGCAGTGCTAGTGACGGCGGGCGAAGGAGCAATCAGCCCCAGCATTTT.

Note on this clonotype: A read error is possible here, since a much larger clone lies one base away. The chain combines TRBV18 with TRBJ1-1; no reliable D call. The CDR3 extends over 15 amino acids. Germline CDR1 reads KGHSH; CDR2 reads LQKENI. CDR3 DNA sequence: TGTGCCAGCTCACCTCGAGAAAGGCGGAACACTGAAGCTTGCTTT. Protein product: CASSPRERRNTEACF.

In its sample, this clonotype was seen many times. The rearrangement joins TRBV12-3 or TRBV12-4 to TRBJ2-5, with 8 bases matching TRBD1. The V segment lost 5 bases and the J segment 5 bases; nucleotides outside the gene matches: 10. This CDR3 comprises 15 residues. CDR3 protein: CASSTPGGRRETQYF. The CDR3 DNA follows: TGTGCCAGCAGTACCCCAGGGGGCCGAAGGGAGACCCAGTACTTC.

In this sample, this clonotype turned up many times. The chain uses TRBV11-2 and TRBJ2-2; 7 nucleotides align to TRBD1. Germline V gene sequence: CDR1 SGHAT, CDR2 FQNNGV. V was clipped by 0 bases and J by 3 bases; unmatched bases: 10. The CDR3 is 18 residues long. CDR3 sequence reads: CASSLDKVGQIYTGELFF. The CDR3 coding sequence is TGTGCCAGCAGCTTAGATAAAGTGGGACAGATCTACACCGGGGAGCTGTTTTTT.

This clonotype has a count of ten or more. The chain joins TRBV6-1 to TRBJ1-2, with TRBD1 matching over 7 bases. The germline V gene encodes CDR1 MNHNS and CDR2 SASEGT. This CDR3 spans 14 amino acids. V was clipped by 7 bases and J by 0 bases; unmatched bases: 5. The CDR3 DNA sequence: TGTGCCAGCACCTTGACAGGGACTAACTATGGCTACACCTTC. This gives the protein CASTLTGTNYGYTF.